A selection of T cell receptor beta chains follows, all from one sample in a study of cytomegalovirus exposure and HLA in healthy donors. Repertoires were generated with immunoSEQ multiplex PCR, while TCRdb's copy carries only in-frame clones and drops some. The repertoire holds roughly 180,000 clones, about 83% seen once, with roughly 6% in the top ten. The specimen sequenced was PBMCs. These TCRs come from a woman aged 25 to 39 in good health and CMV-seropositive. CDR3s include the opening cysteine and the closing phenylalanine or tryptophan. A D gene is named only where the DNA matches it firmly.

cdr3_aa	cdr3_nt	j_call	v_call	d_call
CASSLVLFYEQYF	TGTGCCAGCAGCTTAGTCCTGTTCTACGAGCAGTACTTC	TRBJ2-7	TRBV7-2	-
CASSLAGSNTEAFF	TGCGCCAGCAGCTTGGCAGGGTCGAACACTGAAGCTTTCTTT	TRBJ1-1	TRBV5-1	-
CASGLMGHPTDTQYF	TGTGCTAGTGGTTTGATGGGACATCCCACAGATACGCAGTATTTT	TRBJ2-3	TRBV12-5	-
CASRLSPATNEKLFF	TGTGCCAGCAGATTGAGCCCTGCAACTAATGAAAAACTGTTTTTT	TRBJ1-4	TRBV6-5	-
CASRRDGNIQYF	TGTGCCAGCAGGAGGGATGGGAACATTCAGTACTTC	TRBJ2-4	TRBV2	-
CASGLTAGAQYF	TGTGCCAGTGGGTTGACCGCGGGGGCGCAGTATTTT	TRBJ2-3	TRBV2	TRBD2
CASSLGLAVTSTDTQYF	TGCGCCAGCAGCTTGGGACTAGCGGTGACTAGCACAGATACGCAGTATTTT	TRBJ2-3	TRBV5-1	TRBD2
CASHPTGPAGETQYF	TGTGCCAGCCACCCCACAGGGCCTGCGGGAGAGACCCAGTACTTC	TRBJ2-5	TRBV7-9	-
CASNEGGGTDTQYF	TGTGCCAGCAATGAGGGGGGAGGGACAGATACGCAGTATTTT	TRBJ2-3	TRBV6-5	-
CASSYRLNYGYTF	TGTGCCAGCAGTTATAGACTGAACTATGGCTACACCTTC	TRBJ1-2	TRBV6-1	-
CASSRKMWADYEQYF	TGTGCCAGCAGCAGGAAAATGTGGGCTGACTACGAGCAGTACTTC	TRBJ2-7	TRBV7-8	-
CASRGRGPGDEQFF	TGTGCCAGCAGGGGAAGAGGCCCCGGGGATGAGCAGTTCTTC	TRBJ2-1	TRBV2	-